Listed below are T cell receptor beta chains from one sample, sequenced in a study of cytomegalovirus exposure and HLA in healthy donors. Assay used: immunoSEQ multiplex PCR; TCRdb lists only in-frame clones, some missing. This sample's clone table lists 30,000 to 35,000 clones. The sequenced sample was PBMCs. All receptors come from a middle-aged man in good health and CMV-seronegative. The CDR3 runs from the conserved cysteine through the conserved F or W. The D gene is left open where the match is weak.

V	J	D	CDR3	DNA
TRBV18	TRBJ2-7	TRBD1	CASSLGQGAYEQYF	TGTGCCAGCTCACTGGGACAGGGGGCCTACGAGCAGTACTTC
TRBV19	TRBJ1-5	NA	CASNRGQLNQPQHF	TGTGCCAGTAACAGAGGACAGCTCAATCAGCCCCAGCATTTT
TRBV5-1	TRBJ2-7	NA	CASSPDPAGSSGYEQYF	TGCGCCAGCAGCCCCGATCCAGCTGGTTCGAGCGGATACGAGCAGTACTTC
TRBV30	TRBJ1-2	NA	CAWLDTWLNYGYTF	TGTGCCTGGCTTGACACGTGGTTAAACTATGGCTACACCTTC
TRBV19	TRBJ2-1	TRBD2	CASSILSSGRDEQFF	TGTGCCAGTAGTATATTGTCTAGCGGGAGGGATGAGCAGTTCTTC
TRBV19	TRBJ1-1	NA	CASKGQPNTEAFF	TGTGCCAGTAAAGGACAGCCAAACACTGAAGCTTTCTTT
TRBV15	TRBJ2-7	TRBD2	CATSRDNGGSYEQYF	TGTGCCACCAGCAGAGATAACGGGGGGAGCTACGAGCAGTACTTC
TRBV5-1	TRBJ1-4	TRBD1	CASSTQPRQGAGEKLFF	TGCGCCAGCAGCACCCAGCCTAGACAGGGGGCAGGTGAAAAACTGTTTTTT
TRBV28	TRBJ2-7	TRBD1	CASSPHPGQGSYEQYF	TGTGCCAGCAGTCCACACCCCGGACAGGGCTCCTACGAGCAGTACTTC
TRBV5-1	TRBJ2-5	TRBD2	CASSTSGSQETQYF	TGCGCCAGCAGCACTAGCGGGTCCCAAGAGACCCAGTACTTC
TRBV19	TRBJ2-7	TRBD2	CASSKASGSSYEQYF	TGTGCCAGTAGTAAGGCTAGCGGGAGTTCGTACGAGCAGTACTTC
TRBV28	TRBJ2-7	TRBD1	CASSPSGTGSYEQYF	TGTGCCAGCAGCCCTAGTGGGACAGGGTCCTACGAGCAGTACTTC
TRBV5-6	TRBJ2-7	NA	CASSLAGVHEQYF	TGTGCCAGCAGCTTGGCCGGGGTTCACGAGCAGTACTTC
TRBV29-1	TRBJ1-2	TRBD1	CSVLQGAGGYTF	TGCAGCGTTCTACAGGGGGCGGGAGGCTACACCTTC
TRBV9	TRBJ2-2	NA	CASSVGAGSGELFF	TGTGCCAGCAGCGTAGGTGCAGGGTCCGGGGAGCTGTTTTTT
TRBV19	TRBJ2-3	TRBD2	CASQELAGFTDTQYF	TGTGCCAGTCAGGAGCTAGCGGGATTCACAGATACGCAGTATTTT